Given below is one T cell receptor (beta chain) in context. The data derive from a study of Ad26.COV2.S vaccination and SARS-CoV-2 variants. Germline assignment: CDR1 LGHNA and CDR2 YSLEER. CDR3 length: 12 amino acids. Trimming shortened V by 0 bases and J by 14 bases, and 12 bases separated the two germline ends. Documented treatment: about 20 received Ad26.COV2.S at low or high dose, single or two shots; roughly five received placebo; per-sample allocation not given. Collection of samples fell on day 63 after the first vaccine or placebo injection. Method: immunoSEQ multiplex PCR; TCRdb's copy keeps in-frame clones and lacks some. The sample lists some 420,000 clones, roughly 88% occurring once.

The sequenced sample was peripheral blood, obtained in a trial of Ad26.COV2.S vaccine versus placebo. This rearrangement joins TRBV4-3 to TRBJ2-3, with D hard to call. The origin of this receptor is a person between 18 and 59 years old who received the Ad26.COV2.S COVID-19 vaccine or a placebo. The CDR3, as DNA: TGCGCCAGCAGCCAAGACGCGATGTCACTGTATTTT. Translation: CASSQDAMSLYF.